These T cell receptor beta chains were read from a single sample in a study of blood T cell repertoires in COVID-19. This table comes from immunoSEQ multiplex PCR, and its TCRdb copy is limited to in-frame clones, with some not included. This table has about 97,000 clones, about nine tenths appearing once. The specimen was peripheral blood. These receptors were taken from a man aged 60 to 69 with acute or convalescent COVID-19. CDR3s include the opening cysteine and the closing phenylalanine or tryptophan. The D gene is left open where the match is weak. Size is stated for part of the rows, as once, few or many counts, or as a class when the clone is expanded.

D: -
V: TRBV18
J: TRBJ1-4
length: 14
size: -
CDR3: CASSPPGRGEKLFF
DNA: TGTGCCAGCTCACCACCAGGCAGGGGTGAAAAACTGTTTTTT

D: -
V: TRBV3-1/TRBV3-2
J: TRBJ1-1
length: 15
size: -
CDR3: CASSQGARGGTEAFF
DNA: TGTGCCAGCAGCCAAGGTGCCCGGGGGGGGACTGAAGCTTTCTTT

D: TRBD1
V: TRBV30
J: TRBJ1-1
length: 14
size: -
CDR3: CAWSLLQGATEAFF
DNA: TGTGCCTGGAGTCTCTTACAGGGGGCCACTGAAGCTTTCTTT

D: TRBD2
V: TRBV7-2
J: TRBJ2-5
length: 15
size: -
CDR3: CASSYQRGGKETQYF
DNA: TGTGCCAGCAGCTACCAGCGGGGGGGCAAAGAGACCCAGTACTTC

D: -
V: TRBV12-5
J: TRBJ2-5
length: 13
size: -
CDR3: CASGPGAGETQYF
DNA: TGTGCTAGTGGTCCCGGGGCGGGGGAGACCCAGTACTTC

D: TRBD1
V: TRBV27
J: TRBJ1-5
length: 16
size: -
CDR3: CASRAYRDRGSQPQHF
DNA: TGTGCCAGCAGGGCATATCGGGACAGGGGGAGTCAGCCCCAGCATTTT

D: -
V: TRBV6-1
J: TRBJ2-4
length: 14
size: -
CDR3: CASSEAGTGNIQYF
DNA: TGTGCCAGCAGTGAAGCGGGGACTGGAAACATTCAGTACTTC

D: -
V: TRBV20-1
J: TRBJ1-2
length: 16
size: -
CDR3: CSASSLLVHADYGYTF
DNA: TGCAGTGCTAGTTCGCTTCTGGTCCATGCGGACTATGGCTACACCTTC

D: -
V: TRBV5-1
J: TRBJ1-4
length: 15
size: -
CDR3: CASSLTASTNEKLFF
DNA: TGCGCCAGCAGCTTGACAGCTTCAACTAATGAAAAACTGTTTTTT

D: TRBD2
V: TRBV7-6
J: TRBJ2-3
length: 17
size: -
CDR3: CASSLGTSGGARDTQYF
DNA: TGTGCCAGCAGCTTAGGGACTAGCGGGGGGGCCCGAGATACGCAGTATTTT

D: -
V: TRBV11-2
J: TRBJ2-4
length: 16
size: once
CDR3: CASSPRGSSLKNIQYF
DNA: TGTGCCAGCAGCCCCAGGGGCAGCAGCCTAAAAAACATTCAGTACTTC

D: TRBD1
V: TRBV6-6
J: TRBJ1-1
length: 16
size: -
CDR3: CASSYGTGGIGTEAFF
DNA: TGTGCCAGCAGTTATGGGACAGGGGGCATCGGCACTGAAGCTTTCTTT

D: -
V: TRBV21-1
J: TRBJ2-2
length: 18
size: -
CDR3: CASSKASLGERDTGELFF
DNA: TGTGCCAGCAGCAAGGCCTCCTTAGGGGAGCGGGACACCGGGGAGCTGTTTTTT

D: -
V: TRBV7-9
J: TRBJ1-5
length: 16
size: -
CDR3: CASSLGVSGSGQPQHF
DNA: TGTGCCAGCAGCTTAGGAGTATCCGGGTCTGGTCAGCCCCAGCATTTT

D: TRBD1
V: TRBV2
J: TRBJ1-2
length: 13
size: -
CDR3: CASTGGAGYGYTF
DNA: TGTGCCAGCACAGGGGGCGCGGGCTATGGCTACACCTTC

D: TRBD2
V: TRBV19
J: TRBJ2-2
length: 15
size: -
CDR3: CASRRAGMNTGELFF
DNA: TGTGCCAGTAGACGAGCGGGGATGAACACCGGGGAGCTGTTTTTT

D: TRBD2
V: TRBV9
J: TRBJ2-1
length: 15
size: -
CDR3: CASSVGSRGGLLQFF
DNA: TGTGCCAGCAGCGTAGGTTCTCGGGGGGGCCTCTTGCAGTTCTTC

D: -
V: TRBV7-6
J: TRBJ1-2
length: 15
size: -
CDR3: CASSLEIGGAGGYTF
DNA: TGTGCCAGCAGCTTAGAAATAGGAGGGGCAGGGGGCTACACCTTC

D: -
V: TRBV10-2
J: TRBJ2-1
length: 15
size: once
CDR3: CASSHTGSSYNEQFF
DNA: TGCGCCAGCTCCCATACAGGGAGCTCCTACAATGAGCAGTTCTTC

D: -
V: TRBV6-5
J: TRBJ1-1
length: 16
size: -
CDR3: CASSYLPEGVDTEAFF
DNA: TGTGCCAGCAGTTACCTCCCCGAGGGGGTCGACACTGAAGCTTTCTTT

D: TRBD1
V: TRBV19
J: TRBJ1-5
length: 16
size: -
CDR3: CASSIRALTGYQPQHF
DNA: TGTGCCAGTAGTATAAGGGCCCTGACAGGGTATCAGCCCCAGCATTTT

D: -
V: TRBV7-9
J: TRBJ2-7
length: 16
size: -
CDR3: CASSFGGQRSSYEQYF
DNA: TGTGCCAGCAGCTTCGGGGGACAGCGGTCCTCCTACGAGCAGTACTTC

D: -
V: TRBV9
J: TRBJ1-2
length: 16
size: -
CDR3: CASSVLSGGLSYGYTF
DNA: TGTGCCAGCAGCGTTTTATCGGGGGGCTTAAGCTATGGCTACACCTTC

D: -
V: TRBV5-1
J: TRBJ2-1
length: 14
size: -
CDR3: CASSGSTSYNEQFF
DNA: TGCGCCAGCAGCGGTAGCACCTCCTACAATGAGCAGTTCTTC

D: TRBD1
V: TRBV29-1
J: TRBJ1-1
length: 13
size: -
CDR3: CSGRQGLGTEAFF
DNA: TGCAGCGGCCGACAGGGATTGGGCACTGAAGCTTTCTTT

D: -
V: TRBV9
J: TRBJ1-2
length: 13
size: -
CDR3: CASSVTNNYGYTF
DNA: TGTGCCAGCAGCGTCACAAACAACTATGGCTACACCTTC

D: -
V: TRBV11-3
J: TRBJ1-1
length: 13
size: -
CDR3: CASSLGRGTEAFF
DNA: TGTGCCAGCAGCTTGGGGAGGGGCACTGAAGCTTTCTTT

D: TRBD1
V: TRBV2
J: TRBJ1-2
length: 14
size: -
CDR3: CASSSRDRGRGYTF
DNA: TGTGCCAGCAGTAGCCGGGACAGGGGACGGGGCTACACCTTC

D: -
V: TRBV5-8
J: TRBJ1-2
length: 15
size: -
CDR3: CASSYHRGGYDGYTF
DNA: TGTGCCAGCAGCTACCACCGCGGGGGCTACGATGGCTACACCTTC

D: -
V: TRBV3-1/TRBV3-2
J: TRBJ1-2
length: 16
size: -
CDR3: CASSQAPSSTGFYYTF
DNA: TGTGCCAGCAGCCAAGCGCCTTCCAGCACGGGTTTTTACTACACCTTC

D: -
V: TRBV18
J: TRBJ1-1
length: 17
size: once
CDR3: CASSLPGLLGLSTEAFF
DNA: TGTGCCAGCTCACTGCCGGGACTCCTGGGTTTAAGCACTGAAGCTTTCTTT

D: TRBD1
V: TRBV30
J: TRBJ1-4
length: 12
size: -
CDR3: CAWSGDSGKLFF
DNA: TGTGCCTGGAGTGGGGACAGTGGAAAACTGTTTTTT

D: TRBD2
V: TRBV3-1/TRBV3-2
J: TRBJ2-2
length: 15
size: -
CDR3: CASSQWREDTGELFF
DNA: TGTGCCAGCAGCCAATGGCGGGAGGACACCGGGGAGCTGTTTTTT

D: -
V: TRBV2
J: TRBJ2-5
length: 14
size: -
CDR3: CASNKGGVRETQYF
DNA: TGTGCCAGCAACAAAGGGGGGGTCCGGGAGACCCAGTACTTC

D: TRBD2
V: TRBV10-3
J: TRBJ2-2
length: 15
size: -
CDR3: CAISESGGGTGELFF
DNA: TGTGCCATCAGTGAGAGTGGGGGGGGCACCGGGGAGCTGTTTTTT

D: -
V: TRBV2
J: TRBJ1-2
length: 15
size: -
CDR3: CASSERQPRDYGYTF
DNA: TGTGCCAGCAGTGAAAGGCAACCTCGGGACTATGGCTACACCTTC

D: -
V: TRBV10-3
J: TRBJ1-2
length: 14
size: once
CDR3: CAISDLETAYGYTF
DNA: TGTGCCATCAGTGATCTGGAGACAGCCTATGGCTACACCTTC

D: -
V: TRBV12-3/TRBV12-4
J: TRBJ1-1
length: 13
size: -
CDR3: CASKSSGGPEAFF
DNA: TGTGCCAGCAAAAGTAGTGGGGGCCCTGAAGCTTTCTTT

D: TRBD2
V: TRBV6-4
J: TRBJ2-1
length: 15
size: once
CDR3: CASSDIAGGRYEQFF
DNA: TGTGCCAGCAGTGACATAGCGGGGGGTCGCTATGAGCAGTTCTTC

D: -
V: TRBV19
J: TRBJ1-1
length: 15
size: once
CDR3: CASSIRGGTGSEAFF
DNA: TGTGCCAGTAGTATACGAGGGGGAACGGGATCTGAAGCTTTCTTT

D: TRBD1
V: TRBV4-1
J: TRBJ2-2
length: 17
size: once
CDR3: CASSQVPGQGHTGELFF
DNA: TGCGCCAGCAGCCAAGTCCCCGGACAGGGGCACACCGGGGAGCTGTTTTTT

D: -
V: TRBV5-4
J: TRBJ2-3
length: 14
size: once
CDR3: CASTPGGRADTQYF
DNA: TGTGCCAGCACCCCGGGGGGCAGGGCAGATACGCAGTATTTT

D: -
V: TRBV18
J: TRBJ1-1
length: 16
size: -
CDR3: CASSPPVEGGNTEAFF
DNA: TGTGCCAGCTCACCACCGGTTGAGGGAGGAAACACTGAAGCTTTCTTT

D: TRBD1
V: TRBV5-4
J: TRBJ1-6
length: 17
size: -
CDR3: CASSPRTGSSYNSPLHF
DNA: TGTGCCAGCAGCCCGCGGACAGGGAGCTCCTATAATTCACCCCTCCACTTT

D: -
V: TRBV5-4
J: TRBJ1-2
length: 14
size: -
CDR3: CASSSANRADGYTF
DNA: TGTGCCAGCAGCTCCGCCAACAGGGCCGATGGCTACACCTTC

D: TRBD1
V: TRBV7-8
J: TRBJ1-1
length: 16
size: -
CDR3: CASSLAGTGGNTEAFF
DNA: TGTGCCAGCAGCTTAGCCGGGACAGGCGGGAACACTGAAGCTTTCTTT

D: -
V: TRBV5-4
J: TRBJ2-2
length: 16
size: -
CDR3: CASSLEGRGATGELFF
DNA: TGTGCCAGCAGCTTGGAAGGCAGGGGGGCCACCGGGGAGCTGTTTTTT

D: -
V: TRBV11-2
J: TRBJ2-1
length: 16
size: -
CDR3: CASSLLGQVGDNEQFF
DNA: TGTGCCAGCAGCTTATTGGGGCAGGTTGGAGACAATGAGCAGTTCTTC

D: -
V: TRBV5-4
J: TRBJ2-6
length: 18
size: once
CDR3: CASSLAGNRAGGANVLTF
DNA: TGTGCCAGCAGCTTGGCCGGGAACAGGGCAGGCGGGGCCAACGTCCTGACTTTC

D: -
V: TRBV6-5
J: TRBJ1-3
length: 14
size: once
CDR3: CASSYSTFGNTIYF
DNA: TGTGCCAGCAGTTACAGTACTTTTGGAAACACCATATATTTT

D: -
V: TRBV7-9
J: TRBJ2-5
length: 17
size: -
CDR3: CASSFFPPGVGQETQYF
DNA: TGTGCCAGCAGCTTTTTTCCCCCAGGGGTCGGCCAAGAGACCCAGTACTTC

D: -
V: TRBV19
J: TRBJ1-5
length: 16
size: -
CDR3: CASSSWGSGGNQPQHF
DNA: TGTGCCAGTAGTTCGTGGGGTAGCGGGGGCAATCAGCCCCAGCATTTT

D: -
V: TRBV2
J: TRBJ1-5
length: 13
size: -
CDR3: CASNGQIYQPQHF
DNA: TGTGCCAGCAACGGACAGATTTATCAGCCCCAGCATTTT

D: TRBD1
V: TRBV18
J: TRBJ2-3
length: 14
size: -
CDR3: CASSGTVSTDTQYF
DNA: TGTGCCAGCTCAGGGACAGTCAGCACAGATACGCAGTATTTT